This TCR beta chain was recorded in a study of blood T cell repertoires in COVID-19. A single count supports this clone. Germline CDR1 reads SGHDN; CDR2 reads FVKESK. The CDR3 has 13 amino acids. V lost 1 base and J lost 7, with 8 bases in between. Only in-frame clones appear in the TCRdb table, and some are missing; sequencing was by immunoSEQ multiplex PCR. This table has some 49,000 clones, roughly 80% appearing once. This sequence joins TRBV14 and TRBJ2-1; D unclear. The sample taken for sequencing was peripheral blood. The sequence was collected from a woman aged 55 to 70 with acute or convalescent COVID-19. The CDR3 reads CASSQAGGNEQFF. CDR3 nucleotides: TGTGCCAGCAGCCAAGCGGGTGGAAATGAGCAGTTCTTC.